This T cell receptor (beta chain) stems from a study of regulatory T cells in long-lasting Graves disease. The time point was: newly diagnosed GD, antithyroid drugs for less than 3 months. Preparation of the TCR library used RNA extracted from PBMCs. Each patient gave roughly 10 milliliters of EDTA-anticoagulated peripheral blood. iRepertoire HTBI primers and Arm-PCR of CDR3 regions built TCR beta libraries. Methods used by the authors: Identified segments across samples numbered 55 to 70 TRBV and roughly 15 TRBJ. In TCRdb, the multiplex PCR reads were re-called with MiXCR into one record per CDR3 protein. V and J calls and clone size were set by TCRdb, not the authors. The sample has 350,000 to 450,000 distinct CDR3 sequences; around 16% are singletons. These data are also associated with another study on T cells in Graves' hyperthyroidism and ophthalmopathy. From that study: Exclusion criteria comprised uncontrolled infection, other autoimmune disease, pregnancy or lactation.

The input for sequencing was peripheral blood mononuclear cells (PBMCs), taken at new diagnosis, from a patient treated with antithyroid drugs. The sequence was obtained from a woman in her thirties or forties with Graves disease.

The DNA of the CDR3 is TGTGCCAGCAGCTTAAGGGGACAGCAGAGCTCTGGGGCCAACGTCCTGACTTTC. Translating gives CASSLRGQQSSGANVLTF. The genes are TRBV7-8 and TRBJ2-6; 7 bases align to TRBD1. Unmatched junction bases numbered 7, after V lost 2 bases and J lost 0 bases. CDR3 length: 18 residues. The germline V gene has CDR1 SGHVS and CDR2 FQNEAQ.